The 6 T cell receptor beta chains presented below share a single source sample, sequenced in a study of shared T cell receptors in the human thymus. Profiling relied on immunoSEQ multiplex PCR, and the TCRdb table lists in-frame clones only, not all of them. The sample contains hundreds of thousands of clones, 95% of which appear only once. Sequenced sample: thymocytes. All receptors derive from a human donor.

This chain links TRBV14 with TRBJ1-1; 11 nucleotides match TRBD1. This CDR3 region has 16 residues. Trimming took 3 bases from V and 1 from J; bases not matched to a gene: 4. CDR1 and CDR2 from the germline V gene are SGHDN and FVKESK. The CDR3 is CASSHRTGGSNTEAFF. CDR3 in DNA: TGTGCCAGCAGCCATAGGACAGGGGGCTCGAACACTGAAGCTTTCTTT. Variable domain in full (rest from reference TRBV14 and TRBJ1-1): EAGVTQFPSHSVIEKGQTVTLRCDPISGHDNLYWYRRVMGKEIKFLLHFVKESKQDESGMPNNRFLAERTGGTYSTLKVQPAELEDSGVYFCASSHRTGGSNTEAFFGQGTRLTVV.

The chain is built from TRBV28 and TRBJ2-7; 7 nucleotides line up with TRBD2. Per germline, CDR1 MDHEN and CDR2 SYDVKM. The V segment lost 4 bases and the J segment 2 bases; nucleotides outside the gene matches: 8. The CDR3 spans 15 residues. DNA of the CDR3: TGTGCCAGCAGTTCAAGGGGAGGGACCCCCTACGAGCAGTACTTC. Translated, it gives CASSSRGGTPYEQYF.

The chain combines TRBV7-9 with TRBJ2-5, with D perhaps TRBD1 (6 bases). This CDR3 has 14 residues. V lost 2 bases and J 5 bases, leaving 12 bases between the germline ends. From germline, CDR1 is SEHNR and CDR2 FQNEAQ (reference sequence). Here the CDR3 DNA reads TGTGCCAGCAGCTTATCCCAGGGGCCGGAGACCCAGTACTTC. This sequence encodes CASSLSQGPETQYF.

This clone has a single count. This rearrangement joins TRBV11-2 to TRBJ2-1; tentatively, D is TRBD2 (6 bases). The CDR3 totals 17 residues. V dropped 1 base and J dropped 3 bases, with 16 bases sitting between them. The germline V gene has CDR1 SGHAT and CDR2 FQNNGV. In DNA form, the CDR3 reads TGTGCCAGCAGCTTAGTGAACGGGAGATTAGTCTACAATGAGCAGTTCTTC. Amino acid sequence: CASSLVNGRLVYNEQFF.

The chain links TRBV18 to TRBJ2-1; 9 bases are a match to TRBD1. V gave up 0 bases and J gave up 7 bases; unmatched junction bases: 7. Germline V gene data show CDR1 as KGHSH and CDR2 as LQKENI. The CDR3 is 16 amino acids. This chain's CDR3 is CASSPPGDRVRNEQFF. The CDR3 bases are TGTGCCAGCTCACCACCCGGGGACAGGGTAAGGAATGAGCAGTTCTTC.

This clone has only one observation. The chain employs TRBV6-1 and TRBJ2-7, with 8 bases lining up with TRBD1. Germline assignment: CDR1 MNHNS and CDR2 SASEGT. J gave up 9 bases and V 6 bases, and 10 bases lay outside the gene matches. The CDR3 has 13 residues. CDR3 residues: CASSQRSGQGQYF. CDR3 DNA: TGTGCCAGCAGCCAACGCTCCGGACAGGGGCAGTACTTC.